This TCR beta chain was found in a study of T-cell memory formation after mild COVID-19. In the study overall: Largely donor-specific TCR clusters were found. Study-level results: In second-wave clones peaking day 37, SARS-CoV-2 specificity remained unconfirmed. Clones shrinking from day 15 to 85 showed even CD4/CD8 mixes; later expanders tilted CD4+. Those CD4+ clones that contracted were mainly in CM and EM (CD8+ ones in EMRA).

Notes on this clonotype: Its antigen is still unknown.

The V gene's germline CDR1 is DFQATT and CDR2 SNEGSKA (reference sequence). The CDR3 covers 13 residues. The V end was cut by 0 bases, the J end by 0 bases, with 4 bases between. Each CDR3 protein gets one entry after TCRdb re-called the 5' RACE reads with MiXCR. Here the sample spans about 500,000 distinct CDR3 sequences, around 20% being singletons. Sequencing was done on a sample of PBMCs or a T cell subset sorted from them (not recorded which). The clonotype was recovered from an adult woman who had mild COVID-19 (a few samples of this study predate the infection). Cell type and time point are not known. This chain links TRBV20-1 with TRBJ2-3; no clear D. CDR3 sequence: CSARERSTDTQYF. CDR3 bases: TGCAGTGCTAGAGAGAGAAGCACAGATACGCAGTATTTT.